This TCR beta chain was captured in a study of blood T cell repertoires in COVID-19. The germline gives CDR1 ENHRY, CDR2 SYGVKD. The CDR3 covers 11 residues. V lost 2 bases and J lost 6, with 5 bases in between. Per the original data handling: Counts of nucleated cells, estimated from reference gene primer amplification, were obtained. Data came from immunoSEQ multiplex PCR; TCRdb stores just in-frame clones and leaves some out. That table is the source of V, J and clone size, and D and trimming were worked out from the DNA. Among around 70,000 clones listed, around 83% were seen once. The chain combines TRBV10-3 with TRBJ2-7; D uncertain. Sequencing was performed on peripheral blood. The receptor comes from a middle-aged man with acute or convalescent COVID-19. The CDR3 sequence: CAISEASEQYF. CDR3 in DNA: TGTGCCATCAGTGAGGCTAGCGAGCAGTACTTC.